The clone carrying this T cell receptor (beta chain) was detected only once. Trimming shortened V by 0 bases and J by 0 bases, and 9 bases separated the two germline ends. Germline CDR1 reads SGHDN; CDR2 reads FVKESK. This CDR3 has 16 residues. These data are taken from a study of blood T cell repertoires in COVID-19. About the study: PBMCs, B-cell-depleted T cells, or T cells were the source of the cDNA or gDNA that made up the material.

In the 2 weeks before study entry, exposed participants met a COVID-19 case, which was PCR-confirmed or clinician-diagnosed. Original handling: Amplification with reference gene primers provided the estimates of nucleated cell counts. Clones were sequenced by immunoSEQ multiplex PCR, and TCRdb holds only the in-frame ones, with some missing. From that table come the V and J calls and clone size; the DNA was used to work out D and trimming. This sample has hundreds of thousands of clones, with around nine tenths found just once. The gene calls are TRBV14 and TRBJ1-3; D remains unclear. This receptor was identified in a woman in her forties or fifties who had been exposed to COVID-19. Sequenced: PBMCs or T cells enriched from blood (not recorded which). The CDR3 DNA reads TGTGCCAGCAGCCAAGATCTTCAGAACTCTGGAAACACCATATATTTT. Its translation is CASSQDLQNSGNTIYF. Full variable domain (missing parts from reference TRBV14 and TRBJ1-3): EAGVTQFPSHSVIEKGQTVTLRCDPISGHDNLYWYRRVMGKEIKFLLHFVKESKQDESGMPNNRFLAERTGGTYSTLKVQPAELEDSGVYFCASSQDLQNSGNTIYFGEGSWLTVV.